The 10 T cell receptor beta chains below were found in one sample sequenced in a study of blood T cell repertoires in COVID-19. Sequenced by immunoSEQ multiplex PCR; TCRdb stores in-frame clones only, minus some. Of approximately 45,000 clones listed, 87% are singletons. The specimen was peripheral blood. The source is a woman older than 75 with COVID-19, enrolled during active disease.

The CDR3: CATSRTATNEKLFF. DNA for the CDR3: TGTGCCACCAGCAGGACAGCAACTAATGAAAAACTGTTTTTT. The V call is TRBV15, the J call TRBJ1-4, with TRBD1 as a possible D gene (5 bases). The CDR3 runs to 14 residues. V was shortened by 3 bases and J by 0 bases, with 5 bases between the two germline ends. Germline CDR1 reads LNHNV; CDR2 reads YYDKDF (reference sequence).

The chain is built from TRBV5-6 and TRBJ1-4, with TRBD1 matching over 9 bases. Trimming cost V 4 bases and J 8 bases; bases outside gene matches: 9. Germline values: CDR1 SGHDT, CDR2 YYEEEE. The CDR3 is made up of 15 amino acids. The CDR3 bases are TGTGCCAGCAGCACAACACAGGGGGCGCACGAAAAACTGTTTTTT. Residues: CASSTTQGAHEKLFF.

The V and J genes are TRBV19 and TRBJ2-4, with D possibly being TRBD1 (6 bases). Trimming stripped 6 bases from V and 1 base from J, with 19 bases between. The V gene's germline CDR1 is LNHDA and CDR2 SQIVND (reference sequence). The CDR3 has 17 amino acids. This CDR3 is CASSRGGGQGAKNIQYF. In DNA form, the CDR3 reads TGTGCCAGTAGCCGAGGTGGGGGCCAAGGGGCCAAAAACATTCAGTACTTC.

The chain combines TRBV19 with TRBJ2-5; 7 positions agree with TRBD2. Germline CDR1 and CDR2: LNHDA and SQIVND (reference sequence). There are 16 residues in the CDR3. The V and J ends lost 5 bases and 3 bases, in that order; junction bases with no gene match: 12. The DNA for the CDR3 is TGTGCCAGTAGTCCCGGGCTAGCGGAGGGAAAAGAGACCCAGTACTTC. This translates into CASSPGLAEGKETQYF.

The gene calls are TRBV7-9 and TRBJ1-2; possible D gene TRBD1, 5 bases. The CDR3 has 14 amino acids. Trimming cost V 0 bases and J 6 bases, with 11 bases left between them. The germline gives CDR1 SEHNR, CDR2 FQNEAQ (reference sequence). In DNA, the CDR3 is TGTGCCAGCAGCTTAGCTTACAGGTCTAATGGCTACACCTTC. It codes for CASSLAYRSNGYTF.

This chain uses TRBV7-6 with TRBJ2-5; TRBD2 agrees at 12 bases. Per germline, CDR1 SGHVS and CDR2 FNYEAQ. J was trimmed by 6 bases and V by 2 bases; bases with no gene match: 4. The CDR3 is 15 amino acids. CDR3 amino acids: CASSLTSGRSKTQYF. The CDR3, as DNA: TGTGCCAGCAGCTTAACTAGCGGGAGGTCGAAGACCCAGTACTTC.

The CDR3 reads CASSLWANSGANVLTF. The CDR3 DNA is TGTGCCAGCAGCTTGTGGGCGAACTCTGGGGCCAACGTCCTGACTTTC. This chain uses TRBV5-6 with TRBJ2-6; D remains ambiguous. This CDR3 contains 16 residues. Germline CDR1 reads SGHDT; CDR2 reads YYEEEE. V was trimmed by 1 base and J by 0 bases, leaving 8 bases between them. Together with reference TRBV5-6 and TRBJ2-6, the CDR3 gives the full variable domain: DAGVTQSPTHLIKTRGQQVTLRCSPKSGHDTVSWYQQALGQGPQFIFQYYEEEERQRGNFPDRFSGHQFPNYSSELNVNALLLGDSALYLCASSLWANSGANVLTFGAGSRLTVL.

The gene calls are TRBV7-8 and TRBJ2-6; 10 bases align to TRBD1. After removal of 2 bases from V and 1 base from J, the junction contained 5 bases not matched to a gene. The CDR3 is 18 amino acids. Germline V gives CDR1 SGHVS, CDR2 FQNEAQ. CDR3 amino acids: CASSLRGQGISGANVLTF. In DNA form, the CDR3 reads TGTGCCAGCAGCTTAAGGGGACAGGGGATATCTGGGGCCAACGTCCTGACTTTC. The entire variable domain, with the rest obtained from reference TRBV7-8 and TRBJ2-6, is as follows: GAGVSQSPRYKVAKRGQDVALRCDPISGHVSLFWYQQALGQGPEFLTYFQNEAQLDKSGLPSDRFFAERPEGSVSTLKIQRTQQEDSAVYLCASSLRGQGISGANVLTFGAGSRLTVL.

CDR3 nucleotide sequence: TGCGCCAGCAGCCTCCACCCTGACAGAGGCAATCAGCCCCAGCATTTT. Its translation is CASSLHPDRGNQPQHF. The chain carries TRBV5-1 and TRBJ1-5; perhaps TRBD1 as D (5 bases). The V end lost 4 bases, the J end lost 2 bases, and 16 bases lay between the germline ends. The CDR3 has 16 residues. CDR1 and CDR2 (germline): SGHRS, YFSETQ. The full variable domain, with the rest looked up from reference TRBV5-1 and TRBJ1-5, is KAGVTQTPRYLIKTRGQQVTLSCSPISGHRSVSWYQQTPGQGLQFLFEYFSETQRNKGNFPGRFSGRQFSNSRSEMNVSTLELGDSALYLCASSLHPDRGNQPQHFGDGTRLSIL.

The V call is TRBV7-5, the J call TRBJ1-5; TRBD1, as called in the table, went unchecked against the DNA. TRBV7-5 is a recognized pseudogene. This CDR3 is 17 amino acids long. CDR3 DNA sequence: TGTGCCAGAAGCTTAGCGGAGGCAGGGGGTGGCAATCAGCCCCAGCATTTT. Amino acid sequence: CARSLAEAGGGNQPQHF.